Here is one TCR beta chain with its context. As originally analysed: Amplification with reference gene primers provided the estimates of nucleated cell counts. Clones were read by immunoSEQ multiplex PCR, and TCRdb kept only the in-frame ones, dropping some. Clone size and V and J calls were adopted from that table, with D and trimming inferred from the DNA. The table lists approximately 450,000 clones, nearly 90% of them singletons. Germline V CDR1 and CDR2: SGDLS, YYNGEE. The CDR3 spans 14 residues. V shed 3 bases and J 4 bases; nucleotides not matched to a gene: 6. This specimen belongs to a study of blood T cell repertoires in COVID-19. About the research overall: Specimens from acute and convalescent COVID-19 originated in the United States, Italy and Spain.

Cohort allocation depended upon clinical history that participants reported. Source material: PBMCs or T cells enriched from blood (not recorded which). The sequence was obtained from a woman under 30 with acute COVID-19. This chain joins TRBV9 and TRBJ2-5, with 7 positions matching TRBD2. The CDR3 DNA reads as TGTGCCAGCAGCGAGGGCGGGAGAGGAGAGACCCAGTACTTC. This codes for CASSEGGRGETQYF. The variable domain in full, with the rest retrieved from reference TRBV9 and TRBJ2-5, is DSGVTQTPKHLITATGQRVTLRCSPRSGDLSVYWYQQSLDQGLQFLIQYYNGEERAKGNILERFSAQQFPDLHSELNLSSLELGDSALYFCASSEGGRGETQYFGPGTRLLVL.